The rows below give T cell receptor beta chains drawn from one sample of a study of cytomegalovirus exposure and HLA in healthy donors. Some clones are missing from TCRdb's copy, which holds only in-frame ones; the method was immunoSEQ multiplex PCR. The repertoire holds over 150,000 clones, 80% to 85% seen once, with 0.38% in the top ten. Sequencing used PBMCs. Every receptor here comes from a boy aged 2 to 10 in good health and CMV-seronegative. Each CDR3 is given with its conserved first and last residue. Fields, in order: CDR3 protein, CDR3 DNA, clone size, V gene, J gene, D gene. A D gene is named only where the DNA matches it firmly. The size field is filled for only some rows; it gives once, few, many or a size class.

cdr3_aa: CASSEWWEVSETQYF; cdr3_nt: TGTGCCAGCAGTGAATGGTGGGAGGTTTCTGAGACCCAGTACTTC; clone_size: -; v_call: TRBV25-1; j_call: TRBJ2-5; d_call: -
cdr3_aa: CSVEETSGSLETQYF; cdr3_nt: TGCAGCGTTGAAGAAACTAGCGGGAGCCTAGAGACCCAGTACTTC; clone_size: few; v_call: TRBV29-1; j_call: TRBJ2-5; d_call: TRBD2
cdr3_aa: CASSGLSNQPQHF; cdr3_nt: TGTGCCAGCTCAGGACTGTCCAATCAGCCCCAGCATTTT; clone_size: -; v_call: TRBV27; j_call: TRBJ1-5; d_call: -
cdr3_aa: CASTQGVYTEAFF; cdr3_nt: TGTGCCAGCACCCAGGGGGTGTACACTGAAGCTTTCTTT; clone_size: -; v_call: TRBV6-1; j_call: TRBJ1-1; d_call: TRBD1
cdr3_aa: CASSKYLRDRSNQPQHF; cdr3_nt: TGTGCCAGCAGTAAATACCTCCGGGACAGAAGCAATCAGCCCCAGCATTTT; clone_size: -; v_call: TRBV27; j_call: TRBJ1-5; d_call: TRBD1
cdr3_aa: CASRERTGWTDTQYF; cdr3_nt: TGTGCCAGCAGAGAAAGGACAGGGTGGACAGATACGCAGTATTTT; clone_size: -; v_call: TRBV2; j_call: TRBJ2-3; d_call: TRBD1
cdr3_aa: CASSLSIIEQGYEQYF; cdr3_nt: TGTGCCAGCAGTTTATCGATCATCGAACAGGGTTACGAGCAGTACTTC; clone_size: -; v_call: TRBV27; j_call: TRBJ2-7; d_call: -
cdr3_aa: CASSAPSGTNSYEQYF; cdr3_nt: TGTGCCAGCAGCGCTCCCTCCGGGACTAACTCCTACGAGCAGTACTTC; clone_size: -; v_call: TRBV7-3; j_call: TRBJ2-7; d_call: TRBD2
cdr3_aa: CASSTGQPYF; cdr3_nt: TGTGCCAGCAGTACGGGACAGCCGTACTTC; clone_size: -; v_call: TRBV2; j_call: TRBJ2-7; d_call: TRBD1
cdr3_aa: CASSDRGLAGNEQFF; cdr3_nt: TGTGCCAGCAGCGACCGGGGACTAGCGGGCAATGAGCAGTTCTTC; clone_size: -; v_call: TRBV7-8; j_call: TRBJ2-1; d_call: TRBD2
cdr3_aa: CASSLFILQGAGNSNQPQHF; cdr3_nt: TGTGCCAGCAGTTTATTTATCCTCCAAGGGGCAGGGAATAGCAATCAGCCCCAGCATTTT; clone_size: once; v_call: TRBV28; j_call: TRBJ1-5; d_call: -
cdr3_aa: CASSPPPRSYSGNTIYF; cdr3_nt: TGTGCCAGCAGCCCCCCCCCGCGGTCCTACTCTGGAAACACCATATATTTT; clone_size: -; v_call: TRBV7-2; j_call: TRBJ1-3; d_call: -
cdr3_aa: CASSQSGGSSYEQYF; cdr3_nt: TGTGCCAGCAGCCAAAGCGGGGGGAGCTCCTACGAGCAGTACTTC; clone_size: -; v_call: TRBV7-9; j_call: TRBJ2-7; d_call: TRBD2
cdr3_aa: CASSQSILAGGNEQFF; cdr3_nt: TGCGCCAGCAGCCAAAGTATTCTAGCGGGTGGGAATGAGCAGTTCTTC; clone_size: -; v_call: TRBV4-1; j_call: TRBJ2-1; d_call: TRBD2
cdr3_aa: CASSYSDREDIQYF; cdr3_nt: TGTGCCAGCAGTTACTCGGATCGGGAGGACATTCAGTACTTC; clone_size: -; v_call: TRBV6-5; j_call: TRBJ2-4; d_call: TRBD2
cdr3_aa: CAWREDRGIAGANVLTF; cdr3_nt: TGTGCCTGGAGGGAGGACAGGGGAATAGCTGGGGCCAACGTCCTGACTTTC; clone_size: -; v_call: TRBV30; j_call: TRBJ2-6; d_call: TRBD1
cdr3_aa: CASIPSGRADGELFF; cdr3_nt: TGTGCCAGCATCCCTAGCGGGAGGGCGGACGGGGAGCTGTTTTTT; clone_size: -; v_call: TRBV6-5; j_call: TRBJ2-2; d_call: TRBD2
cdr3_aa: CASSLRDFTDTQYF; cdr3_nt: TGCGCCAGCAGCCTGAGGGACTTCACAGATACGCAGTATTTT; clone_size: few; v_call: TRBV4-1; j_call: TRBJ2-3; d_call: -
cdr3_aa: CASSFSQGVIGYGYTF; cdr3_nt: TGTGCCAGCAGTTTTAGTCAGGGGGTAATCGGCTATGGCTACACCTTC; clone_size: once; v_call: TRBV27; j_call: TRBJ1-2; d_call: TRBD1
cdr3_aa: CASSHSGDLVNYEQYF; cdr3_nt: TGCGCCAGCAGCCACTCAGGGGATTTGGTAAACTACGAGCAGTACTTC; clone_size: once; v_call: TRBV4-1; j_call: TRBJ2-7; d_call: -
cdr3_aa: CASSSYHRLAGAGANVLTF; cdr3_nt: TGTGCCAGCAGTTCCTACCACAGACTAGCGGGAGCTGGGGCCAACGTCCTGACTTTC; clone_size: few; v_call: TRBV5-6; j_call: TRBJ2-6; d_call: TRBD2
cdr3_aa: CASSTNQGADTQYF; cdr3_nt: TGTGCCAGTAGTACAAATCAGGGGGCAGATACGCAGTATTTT; clone_size: once; v_call: TRBV19; j_call: TRBJ2-3; d_call: TRBD1
cdr3_aa: CASSPGGGGSTDTQYF; cdr3_nt: TGTGCCAGCAGCCCCGGGGGGGGCGGGAGCACAGATACGCAGTATTTT; clone_size: -; v_call: TRBV5-6; j_call: TRBJ2-3; d_call: TRBD2
cdr3_aa: CASSQDKGRAAYNEQFF; cdr3_nt: TGTGCCAGCAGCCAAGACAAAGGGAGGGCCGCCTACAATGAGCAGTTCTTC; clone_size: -; v_call: TRBV4-2; j_call: TRBJ2-1; d_call: TRBD2
cdr3_aa: CASSWGRAVQQFF; cdr3_nt: TGTGCCAGCAGCTGGGGGAGGGCCGTCCAGCAGTTCTTC; clone_size: once; v_call: TRBV27; j_call: TRBJ2-1; d_call: TRBD2
cdr3_aa: CASSQVRTGNTEAFF; cdr3_nt: TGCGCCAGCAGCCAAGTTAGGACAGGCAACACTGAAGCTTTCTTT; clone_size: -; v_call: TRBV4-1; j_call: TRBJ1-1; d_call: TRBD1
cdr3_aa: CASSSRQGREKLFF; cdr3_nt: TGCGCCAGCAGCTCCCGACAGGGAAGGGAAAAACTGTTTTTT; clone_size: -; v_call: TRBV5-1; j_call: TRBJ1-4; d_call: TRBD1
cdr3_aa: CAISDILHKDRGGGNEQFF; cdr3_nt: TGTGCCATCAGTGACATTCTTCATAAGGACAGGGGAGGTGGCAATGAGCAGTTCTTC; clone_size: -; v_call: TRBV10-3; j_call: TRBJ2-1; d_call: TRBD1
cdr3_aa: CASSPIAGGETQYF; cdr3_nt: TGTGCCAGCAGCCCTATAGCGGGCGGGGAGACCCAGTACTTC; clone_size: -; v_call: TRBV6-6; j_call: TRBJ2-5; d_call: TRBD2
cdr3_aa: CASSTRTSSYNEQFF; cdr3_nt: TGCGCCAGCAGCACCCGGACTAGCTCCTACAATGAGCAGTTCTTC; clone_size: -; v_call: TRBV5-1; j_call: TRBJ2-1; d_call: TRBD2
cdr3_aa: CTSSSSGTGCDEQYF; cdr3_nt: TGCACCAGCAGCTCCTCCGGGACAGGGTGCGACGAGCAGTACTTC; clone_size: -; v_call: TRBV1; j_call: TRBJ2-7; d_call: -
cdr3_aa: CASRIGQNNYGYTF; cdr3_nt: TGTGCCAGCAGGATAGGACAGAATAACTATGGCTACACCTTC; clone_size: once; v_call: TRBV11-2; j_call: TRBJ1-2; d_call: -
cdr3_aa: CASSPGGHPPGNTIYF; cdr3_nt: TGTGCCAGCAGCCCAGGGGGCCACCCGCCTGGAAACACCATATATTTT; clone_size: -; v_call: TRBV5-4; j_call: TRBJ1-3; d_call: TRBD1
cdr3_aa: CASSALATGAKAFF; cdr3_nt: TGTGCCAGCAGCGCCCTCGCCACAGGGGCAAAAGCTTTCTTT; clone_size: -; v_call: TRBV2; j_call: TRBJ1-1; d_call: TRBD1
cdr3_aa: CSACPQGRDTEAFF; cdr3_nt: TGCAGCGCCTGTCCCCAGGGCAGGGACACTGAAGCTTTCTTT; clone_size: few; v_call: TRBV29-1; j_call: TRBJ1-1; d_call: -
cdr3_aa: CASSPLPGGNEKLFF; cdr3_nt: TGTGCCAGCTCACCACTCCCGGGAGGTAATGAAAAACTGTTTTTT; clone_size: -; v_call: TRBV18; j_call: TRBJ1-4; d_call: -
cdr3_aa: CARSYHRGSSYEQYF; cdr3_nt: TGTGCCAGAAGCTATCACAGGGGAAGCTCCTACGAGCAGTACTTC; clone_size: -; v_call: TRBV5-3; j_call: TRBJ2-7; d_call: TRBD1
cdr3_aa: CASSQPGGTEAFF; cdr3_nt: TGTGCCAGCAGTCAACCAGGGGGCACTGAAGCTTTCTTT; clone_size: few; v_call: TRBV6-5; j_call: TRBJ1-1; d_call: TRBD1
cdr3_aa: CASSQRGGDTEAFF; cdr3_nt: TGTGCCAGCAGCCAACGCGGGGGCGACACTGAAGCTTTCTTT; clone_size: few; v_call: TRBV6-5; j_call: TRBJ1-1; d_call: -
cdr3_aa: CASSLFKRRGATEAFF; cdr3_nt: TGTGCCAGCAGTTTATTTAAACGAAGGGGCGCCACTGAAGCTTTCTTT; clone_size: -; v_call: TRBV28; j_call: TRBJ1-1; d_call: -
cdr3_aa: CASSTDRAGNQPQHF; cdr3_nt: TGTGCCAGTAGTACGGACAGGGCGGGCAATCAGCCCCAGCATTTT; clone_size: few; v_call: TRBV19; j_call: TRBJ1-5; d_call: TRBD1
cdr3_aa: CASSFQVYGYTF; cdr3_nt: TGTGCCAGCAGCTTTCAGGTCTATGGCTACACCTTC; clone_size: -; v_call: TRBV7-2; j_call: TRBJ1-2; d_call: -
cdr3_aa: CASSWTGNEQFF; cdr3_nt: TGTGCCAGCAGCTGGACAGGCAATGAGCAGTTCTTC; clone_size: -; v_call: TRBV5-4; j_call: TRBJ2-1; d_call: TRBD1
cdr3_aa: CASSIQGPTGGSYEQYF; cdr3_nt: TGTGCCAGTAGTATTCAGGGCCCCACAGGGGGTTCGTACGAGCAGTACTTC; clone_size: -; v_call: TRBV19; j_call: TRBJ2-7; d_call: TRBD1
cdr3_aa: CASSTIMGGQGAEEKLFF; cdr3_nt: TGTGCCAGCAGTACTATTATGGGCGGACAGGGGGCGGAGGAAAAACTGTTTTTT; clone_size: -; v_call: TRBV28; j_call: TRBJ1-4; d_call: TRBD1
cdr3_aa: CASSVGLAGASTDTQYF; cdr3_nt: TGTGCCAGCAGCGTCGGACTAGCGGGAGCCTCCACAGATACGCAGTATTTT; clone_size: -; v_call: TRBV9; j_call: TRBJ2-3; d_call: TRBD2
cdr3_aa: CASSSLSGAFF; cdr3_nt: TGTGCCAGCAGTTCCCTCAGTGGCGCTTTCTTT; clone_size: -; v_call: TRBV27; j_call: TRBJ1-1; d_call: -
cdr3_aa: CASSLLAGGGETQYF; cdr3_nt: TGTGCCAGCAGCTTACTAGCGGGAGGTGGAGAGACCCAGTACTTC; clone_size: once; v_call: TRBV7-9; j_call: TRBJ2-5; d_call: TRBD2
cdr3_aa: CASYPGGSYNEQFF; cdr3_nt: TGTGCCAGCTACCCGGGAGGCTCCTACAATGAGCAGTTCTTC; clone_size: -; v_call: TRBV5-5; j_call: TRBJ2-1; d_call: TRBD2
cdr3_aa: CASSLWAAGGETQYF; cdr3_nt: TGTGCCAGCAGTTTATGGGCCGCAGGGGGAGAGACCCAGTACTTC; clone_size: -; v_call: TRBV27; j_call: TRBJ2-5; d_call: TRBD1
cdr3_aa: CASSREINRGNTEAFF; cdr3_nt: TGCGCCAGCAGCCGAGAAATAAACAGGGGGAACACTGAAGCTTTCTTT; clone_size: -; v_call: TRBV4-1; j_call: TRBJ1-1; d_call: TRBD1